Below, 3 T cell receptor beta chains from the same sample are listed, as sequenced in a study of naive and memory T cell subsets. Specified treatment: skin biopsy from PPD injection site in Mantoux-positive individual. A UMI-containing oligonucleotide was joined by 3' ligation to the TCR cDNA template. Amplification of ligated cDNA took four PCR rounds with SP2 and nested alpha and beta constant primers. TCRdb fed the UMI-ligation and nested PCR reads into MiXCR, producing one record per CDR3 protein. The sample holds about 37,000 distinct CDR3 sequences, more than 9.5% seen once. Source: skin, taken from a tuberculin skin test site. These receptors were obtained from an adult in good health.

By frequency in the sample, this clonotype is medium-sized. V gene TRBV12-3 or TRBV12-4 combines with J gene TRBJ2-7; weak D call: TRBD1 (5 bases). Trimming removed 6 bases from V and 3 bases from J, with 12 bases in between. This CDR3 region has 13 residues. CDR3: CASSPTVFYEQYF. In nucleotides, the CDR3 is TGTGCCAGCAGCCCGACAGTCTTCTACGAGCAGTACTTC.

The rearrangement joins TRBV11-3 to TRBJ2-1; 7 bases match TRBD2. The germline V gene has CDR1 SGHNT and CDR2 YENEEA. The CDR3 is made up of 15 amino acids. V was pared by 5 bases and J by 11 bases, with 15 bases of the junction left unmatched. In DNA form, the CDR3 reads TGTGCCAGCAGCCGACCGCGGGGGTTGGAGGGGCAGCAGTTCTTC. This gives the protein CASSRPRGLEGQQFF. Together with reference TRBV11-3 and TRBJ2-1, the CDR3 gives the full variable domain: EAGVVQSPRYKIIEKKQPVAFWCNPISGHNTLYWYLQNLGQGPELLIRYENEEAVDDSQLPKDRFSAERLKGVDSTLKIQPAELGDSAVYLCASSRPRGLEGQQFFGPGTRLTVL.

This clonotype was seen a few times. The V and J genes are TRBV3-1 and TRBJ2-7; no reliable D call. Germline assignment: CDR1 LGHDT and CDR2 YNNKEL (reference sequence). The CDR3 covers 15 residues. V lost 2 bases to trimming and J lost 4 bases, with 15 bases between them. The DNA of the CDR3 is TGTGCCAGCAGCCAAAGGGCCTTTATGCTTTACGAGCAGTACTTC. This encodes CASSQRAFMLYEQYF.